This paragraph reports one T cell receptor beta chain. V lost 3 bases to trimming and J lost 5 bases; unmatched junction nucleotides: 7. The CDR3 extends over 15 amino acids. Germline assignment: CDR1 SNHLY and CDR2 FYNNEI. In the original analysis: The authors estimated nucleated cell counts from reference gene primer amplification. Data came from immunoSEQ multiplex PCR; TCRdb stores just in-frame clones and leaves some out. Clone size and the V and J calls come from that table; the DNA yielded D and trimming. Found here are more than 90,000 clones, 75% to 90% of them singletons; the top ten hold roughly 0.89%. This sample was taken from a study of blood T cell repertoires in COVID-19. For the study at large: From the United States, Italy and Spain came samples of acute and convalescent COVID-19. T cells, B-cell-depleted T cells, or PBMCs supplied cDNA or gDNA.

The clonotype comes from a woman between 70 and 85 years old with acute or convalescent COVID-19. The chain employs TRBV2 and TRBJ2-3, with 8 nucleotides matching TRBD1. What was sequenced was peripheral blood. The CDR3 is CASSDLDRDLDTQYF. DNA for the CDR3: TGTGCCAGCAGTGATTTGGACAGGGATCTAGATACGCAGTATTTT. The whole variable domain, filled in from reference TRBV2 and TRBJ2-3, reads EPEVTQTPSHQVTQMGQEVILRCVPISNHLYFYWYRQILGQKVEFLVSFYNNEISEKSEIFDDQFSVERPDGSNFTLKIRSTKLEDSAMYFCASSDLDRDLDTQYFGPGTRLTVL.